This T cell receptor beta chain was observed in a study of intratumoral heterogeneity in liver cancer. Study at large: Most patients were male, with a median age of roughly 63 years. Overall study results and limits: Tumor-infiltrating lymphocyte representation was acknowledged to be under-sampled.

Here immunoSEQ multiplex PCR was the method, and the copy in TCRdb shows in-frame clones only, minus some. The repertoire includes over 20,000 clones, roughly 66% of them detected once, and roughly 17% sits in the top ten. The germline V gene has CDR1 SGHRS and CDR2 YFSETQ. The CDR3 spans 16 residues. V shed 6 bases and J shed 0 bases, with 17 bases lying between them. As concerns this clone: The target antigen is unknown.

V and J are TRBV5-1 and TRBJ2-3; a possible D gene is TRBD1 (7 bases). This TCR was sampled from a woman aged 70-85 years with hepatocellular carcinoma. The specimen comprised tumor-adjacent normal tissue, sampled before any cancer treatment. CDR3 in amino acids: CASKDPTGTSTDTQYF. CDR3 nucleotide sequence: TGCGCCAGCAAAGACCCGACAGGGACTAGCACAGATACGCAGTATTTT.